A selection of T cell receptor beta chains follows, all from one sample in a study of shared clonotypes between healthy human individuals. Sequencing used immunoSEQ multiplex PCR; TCRdb keeps in-frame clones, though not all of them. The table shows around 620,000 clones, with 90% to 95% occurring only once. What was sequenced was naive CD8+ T cells sorted from blood. The origin of the receptors is a young woman in good health. The CDR3 runs from the conserved cysteine through the conserved F or W. The order of the fields is J gene, clone size, V gene, D gene, CDR3 protein, CDR3 DNA. D genes are given only for firm matches. A clone size is listed for some rows: how often the clone was seen (once, few, many), or a class if it is expanded.

J: TRBJ2-7; size: .; V: TRBV28; D: .; CDR3: CASSLGTHYSEDFKQYF; DNA: TGTGCCAGCAGTTTAGGGACCCACTATTCCGAGGATTTCAAGCAGTACTTC
J: TRBJ1-2; size: .; V: TRBV5-8; D: .; CDR3: CASSLGTFRGYTF; DNA: TGTGCCAGCAGCTTGGGGACATTCCGTGGCTACACCTTC
J: TRBJ2-3; size: .; V: TRBV9; D: .; CDR3: CASSVGGLYTDTQYF; DNA: TGTGCCAGCAGCGTAGGAGGCTTGTACACAGATACGCAGTATTTT
J: TRBJ2-1; size: .; V: TRBV7-7; D: .; CDR3: CASSVGTAGVMGEQFF; DNA: TGTGCCAGCAGCGTCGGGACAGCGGGGGTGATGGGGGAGCAGTTCTTC
J: TRBJ2-7; size: .; V: TRBV28; D: .; CDR3: CASSLPSRGGSTYEQYF; DNA: TGTGCCAGCAGTTTACCCTCCAGGGGGGGATCGACCTACGAGCAGTACTTC
J: TRBJ2-7; size: .; V: TRBV7-8; D: .; CDR3: CASSLSFGTEPRAPSYEQYF; DNA: TGTGCCAGCAGCTTATCTTTCGGTACAGAACCGAGGGCTCCCTCCTACGAGCAGTACTTC
J: TRBJ2-7; size: .; V: TRBV13; D: TRBD2; CDR3: CASSTGLAEHYEQYF; DNA: TGTGCCAGCAGCACCGGACTAGCGGAGCACTACGAGCAGTACTTC
J: TRBJ2-7; size: .; V: TRBV28; D: TRBD1; CDR3: CASSFRDRIYEQYF; DNA: TGTGCCAGCAGTTTCCGGGACAGAATCTACGAGCAGTACTTC
J: TRBJ2-7; size: .; V: TRBV5-1; D: .; CDR3: CASSLVGIYEQYF; DNA: TGCGCCAGCAGCTTGGTCGGGATCTACGAGCAGTACTTC
J: TRBJ2-3; size: .; V: TRBV29-1; D: TRBD1; CDR3: CSVEDTDRGLGDTQYF; DNA: TGCAGCGTTGAAGATACTGACAGGGGGCTCGGAGATACGCAGTATTTT
J: TRBJ2-7; size: .; V: TRBV19; D: TRBD2; CDR3: CASGIAGGYEQYF; DNA: TGTGCCAGTGGGATAGCGGGAGGCTACGAGCAGTACTTC
J: TRBJ2-7; size: few; V: TRBV27; D: TRBD2; CDR3: CASSPLAGGTHEQYF; DNA: TGTGCCAGCAGTCCACTAGCGGGAGGTACCCACGAGCAGTACTTC
J: TRBJ2-5; size: .; V: TRBV19; D: TRBD2; CDR3: CASSTKAGRTETQYF; DNA: TGTGCCAGTAGCACTAAAGCGGGGCGGACTGAGACCCAGTACTTC
J: TRBJ2-7; size: once; V: TRBV28; D: .; CDR3: CASSSDLGYEQYF; DNA: TGTGCCAGCAGTTCCGATCTAGGCTACGAGCAGTACTTC
J: TRBJ2-1; size: .; V: TRBV27; D: .; CDR3: CASSLRGSSYNEQFF; DNA: TGTGCCAGCAGTTTAAGGGGTAGCTCCTACAATGAGCAGTTCTTC
J: TRBJ2-7; size: .; V: TRBV2; D: .; CDR3: CASTGGTGYEQYF; DNA: TGTGCCAGCACCGGAGGGACTGGCTACGAGCAGTACTTC
J: TRBJ2-6; size: .; V: TRBV28; D: .; CDR3: CASSMPGLSSGANVLTF; DNA: TGTGCCAGCAGTATGCCGGGACTGAGTTCTGGGGCCAACGTCCTGACTTTC
J: TRBJ1-2; size: .; V: TRBV28; D: .; CDR3: CASRTYMGNYGYTF; DNA: TGTGCCAGCAGAACCTACATGGGAAACTATGGCTACACCTTC
J: TRBJ2-7; size: .; V: TRBV27; D: .; CDR3: CASSLQVSSSEQYF; DNA: TGTGCCAGCAGTTTACAGGTCTCCTCCTCCGAGCAGTACTTC
J: TRBJ2-7; size: .; V: TRBV19; D: .; CDR3: CASSLSLGAVEQYF; DNA: TGTGCCAGTAGTCTGAGCTTAGGAGCGGTCGAGCAGTACTTC
J: TRBJ1-3; size: .; V: TRBV2; D: .; CDR3: CASSEWDIYSGNTIYF; DNA: TGTGCCAGCAGTGAATGGGACATCTACTCTGGAAACACCATATATTTT
J: TRBJ1-1; size: .; V: TRBV4-1; D: TRBD1; CDR3: CASSPPGQGIGAFF; DNA: TGCGCCAGCAGCCCGCCCGGACAGGGTATTGGGGCTTTCTTT
J: TRBJ2-2; size: .; V: TRBV27; D: TRBD2; CDR3: CASRTRTPGLAGADTGELFF; DNA: TGTGCCAGCAGAACCAGAACTCCGGGACTAGCGGGAGCAGACACCGGGGAGCTGTTTTTT
J: TRBJ2-3; size: .; V: TRBV19; D: .; CDR3: CASSPGTGGYTQYF; DNA: TGTGCCAGTAGTCCCGGGACCGGGGGTTATACGCAGTATTTT
J: TRBJ2-3; size: .; V: TRBV29-1; D: .; CDR3: CSVDLGYTDTQYF; DNA: TGCAGCGTTGATTTGGGATACACAGATACGCAGTATTTT
J: TRBJ2-1; size: .; V: TRBV19; D: TRBD2; CDR3: CASHTSGSLDEQFF; DNA: TGTGCCAGTCATACTAGCGGGTCCTTGGATGAGCAGTTCTTC
J: TRBJ1-5; size: .; V: TRBV28; D: .; CDR3: CASSMQGWQPQHF; DNA: TGTGCCAGCAGTATGCAGGGATGGCAGCCCCAGCATTTT
J: TRBJ2-7; size: .; V: TRBV19; D: TRBD2; CDR3: CASSITLAGTYEQYF; DNA: TGTGCCAGTAGTATAACCCTAGCGGGTACCTACGAGCAGTACTTC
J: TRBJ2-1; size: .; V: TRBV27; D: TRBD1; CDR3: CASSLSDGQGHNEQFF; DNA: TGTGCCAGCAGTTTATCCGACGGACAGGGTCACAATGAGCAGTTCTTC
J: TRBJ1-1; size: .; V: TRBV19; D: .; CDR3: CASSIDGGLAFF; DNA: TGTGCCAGTAGTATAGACGGGGGGCTGGCTTTCTTT
J: TRBJ2-7; size: once; V: TRBV29-1; D: .; CDR3: CSVWLEGGAYEQYF; DNA: TGCAGCGTTTGGTTGGAGGGCGGGGCCTACGAGCAGTACTTC
J: TRBJ2-2; size: .; V: TRBV10-1; D: .; CDR3: CASSETHSTLGGGELFF; DNA: TGCGCCAGCAGTGAGACTCATTCGACTCTGGGCGGCGGGGAGCTGTTTTTT
J: TRBJ2-7; size: .; V: TRBV27; D: .; CDR3: CASRPPGGTYEQYF; DNA: TGTGCCAGCAGGCCCCCGGGCGGTACCTACGAGCAGTACTTC
J: TRBJ2-7; size: .; V: TRBV11-2; D: .; CDR3: CASSQDRYEQYF; DNA: TGTGCCAGCAGCCAGGACCGCTACGAGCAGTACTTC
J: TRBJ2-7; size: .; V: TRBV27; D: .; CDR3: CASSRRGLFYEQYF; DNA: TGTGCCAGCAGTCGCAGGGGCCTCTTCTACGAGCAGTACTTC
J: TRBJ2-2; size: .; V: TRBV6-1; D: .; CDR3: CASSDAGIGGELFF; DNA: TGTGCCAGCAGTGATGCAGGGATTGGCGGGGAGCTGTTTTTT